Listed below are T cell receptor beta chains from one sample, sequenced in a study of CD8 T cells in Susac syndrome. One entry per CDR3 protein, called by TCRdb with MiXCR from the immunoSEQ multiplex PCR reads. The table records 250,000 to 300,000 distinct CDR3 sequences, more than 75% of them present only once. Sequencing was performed on CD8+ T cells from PBMCs. These receptors originate from a human donor with multiple sclerosis. CDR3s include the opening cysteine and the closing phenylalanine or tryptophan.

v_gene: TRBV11-2
CDR3aa: CASSLVSSFGADTQYF

v_gene: TRBV11-2
CDR3aa: CASSSGYSSGRAYNEQFF

v_gene: TRBV19
CDR3aa: CASSINGQGTDDGNQPQHF

v_gene: TRBV7-9
CDR3aa: CASSVPIAGGKDEQYF

v_gene: TRBV9
CDR3aa: CASSVMGLADSYNEQFF

v_gene: TRBV9
CDR3aa: CASSQGGGGTYEQYF

v_gene: TRBV7-9
CDR3aa: CASSTGTSGSFNNEQFF

v_gene: TRBV29-1
CDR3aa: CSVTGEGRSYTF

v_gene: TRBV25-1
CDR3aa: CASSHTENHSGNTIYF

v_gene: TRBV29-1
CDR3aa: CSVGGGREPQHF

v_gene: TRBV27
CDR3aa: CASSFGGLTEAFF

v_gene: TRBV6-2/TRBV6-3
CDR3aa: CASSSDREGETTDTQYF

v_gene: TRBV15
CDR3aa: CATSRALSNQPQHF

v_gene: TRBV4-1
CDR3aa: CASSQVQGRVEQYF

v_gene: TRBV7-9
CDR3aa: CASSFDGRSTGELFF